The text below deals with one TCR beta chain. The antigen is undetermined. From germline, CDR1 is SEHNR and CDR2 FQNEAQ (reference sequence). The CDR3 sequence is 14 residues long. V gave up 1 base and J gave up 7 bases, with 13 bases separating them. These data are taken from a study of cytomegalovirus exposure and HLA in healthy donors. Across the whole study: Among about 179 million T cells, an earlier analysis found 117 million unique TCR beta sequences. Points from the study as a whole: The authors excluded some V segments, including TRBV6-2 and TRBV6-3, as indistinguishable. The study listed some 160 cytomegalovirus-associated TCR beta chains.

PCR amplification relied on 60 Vbeta primers (plus 13 Jbeta primers). Some clones are missing from TCRdb's copy, which holds only in-frame ones; the method was immunoSEQ multiplex PCR. The sample is made up of approximately 190,000 clones, and the top ten hold 6.5% of it. Material for sequencing was PBMCs. The V call is TRBV7-9, the J call TRBJ1-2; D call uncertain. This TCR derives from a man aged 25-40 years in good health and CMV-seronegative. In DNA form, the CDR3 reads TGTGCCAGCAGCTTAGGCCCCCCGGGGTTTGGCTACACCTTC. It specifies CASSLGPPGFGYTF.